This T cell receptor (beta chain) was retrieved from a study of cytomegalovirus exposure and HLA in healthy donors. Study-level points and caveats: An analysis that was carried out later associated 17,000 or so TCR beta sequences with HLA alleles at 0.05 false discovery rate.

CDR3 length: 14 amino acids. Unmatched junction bases numbered 2, after V lost 3 bases and J lost 4 bases. Germline V gives CDR1 SGHRS, CDR2 YFSETQ. The PCR was carried out with 60 Vbeta primers and 13 Jbeta primers. Profiling relied on immunoSEQ multiplex PCR, and the TCRdb table lists in-frame clones only, not all of them. In all, the sample yields 30,000 to 35,000 clones. With regard to this clone: Its specificity is unknown. Other DNA sequences within the sample encode an identical CDR3.

The sample consisted of PBMCs. The chain carries TRBV5-1 and TRBJ2-1, with 9 bases that match TRBD1. The source is a woman in her thirties or forties in good health and CMV-seropositive. CDR3 sequence: CASSSTGGYNEQFF. The DNA for the CDR3 is TGCGCCAGCAGCTCGACAGGGGGGTACAATGAGCAGTTCTTC. Supplemented by reference TRBV5-1 and TRBJ2-1, the full variable domain reads KAGVTQTPRYLIKTRGQQVTLSCSPISGHRSVSWYQQTPGQGLQFLFEYFSETQRNKGNFPGRFSGRQFSNSRSEMNVSTLELGDSALYLCASSSTGGYNEQFFGPGTRLTVL.